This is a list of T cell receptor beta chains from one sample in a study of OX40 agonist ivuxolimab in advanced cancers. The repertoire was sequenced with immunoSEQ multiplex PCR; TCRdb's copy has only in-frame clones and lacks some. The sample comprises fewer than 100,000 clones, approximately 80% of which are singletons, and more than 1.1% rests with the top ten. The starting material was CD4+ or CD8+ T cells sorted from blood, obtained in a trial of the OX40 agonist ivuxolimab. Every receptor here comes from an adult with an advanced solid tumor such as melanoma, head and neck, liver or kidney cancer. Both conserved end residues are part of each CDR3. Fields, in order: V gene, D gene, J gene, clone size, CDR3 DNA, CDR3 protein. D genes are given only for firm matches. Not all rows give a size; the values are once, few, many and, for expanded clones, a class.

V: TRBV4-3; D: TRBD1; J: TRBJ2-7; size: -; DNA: TGCGCCAGCAGCCGCCAACAGGGGTTTTCCTACGAGCAGTACTTC; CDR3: CASSRQQGFSYEQYF
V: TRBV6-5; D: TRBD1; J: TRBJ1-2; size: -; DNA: TGTGCCAGCAGTTACCTGGGACAGGGCTATGGCTACACCTTC; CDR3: CASSYLGQGYGYTF
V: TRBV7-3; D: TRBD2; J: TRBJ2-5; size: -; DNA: TGTGCCAGCAGCTCTAAACCGGGACTAGCGGGAGGGTACCAAGAGACCCAGTACTTC; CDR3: CASSSKPGLAGGYQETQYF
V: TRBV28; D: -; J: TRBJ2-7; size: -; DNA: TGTGCCAGCCTCACCCCCGGCAACTACGAGCAGTACTTC; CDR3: CASLTPGNYEQYF
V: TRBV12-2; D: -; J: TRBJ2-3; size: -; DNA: TGTGCAAGTCGCACCACCCGCGGACAGGGCACAGATACGCAGTATTTT; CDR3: CASRTTRGQGTDTQYF
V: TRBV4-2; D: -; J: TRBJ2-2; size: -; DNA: TGTGCCAGCAGCCCCCGACAGACCGCGAACACCGGGGAGCTGTTTTTT; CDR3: CASSPRQTANTGELFF
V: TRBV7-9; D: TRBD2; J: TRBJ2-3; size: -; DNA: TGTGCCAGCAGCCCCTTAGCGGGGGGGCAGGCAGATACGCAGTATTTT; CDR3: CASSPLAGGQADTQYF
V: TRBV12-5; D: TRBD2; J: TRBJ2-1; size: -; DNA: TGTGCGAGCGGGGTTCACAATGAGCAGTTCTTC; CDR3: CASGVHNEQFF
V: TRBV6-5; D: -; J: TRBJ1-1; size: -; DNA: TGTGCCAGCAGTTACGAAGGGGGGATACAAAACACTGAAGCTTTCTTT; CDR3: CASSYEGGIQNTEAFF
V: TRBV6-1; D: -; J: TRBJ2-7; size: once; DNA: TGTGCCAGCAGTGATAACTGGAGGACGAGGAGGGAAGAGCAGTACTTC; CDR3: CASSDNWRTRREEQYF
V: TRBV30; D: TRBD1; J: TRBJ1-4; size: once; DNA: TGTGCCTGGGGGGCCCCCGGGACAGGTAATGAAAAACTGTTTTTT; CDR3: CAWGAPGTGNEKLFF
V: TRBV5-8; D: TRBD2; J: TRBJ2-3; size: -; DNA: TGTGCCAGCAGCCGTAGCGGGAGGGCCGGAGATACGCAGTATTTT; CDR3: CASSRSGRAGDTQYF
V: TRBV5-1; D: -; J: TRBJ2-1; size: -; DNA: TGCGCCAGCAGCTTGGGCATACACAATGAGCAGTTCTTC; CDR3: CASSLGIHNEQFF
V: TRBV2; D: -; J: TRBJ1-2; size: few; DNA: TGTGCCAGCAGCGAAAATCGAAGTAATGGCTACACCTTC; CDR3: CASSENRSNGYTF
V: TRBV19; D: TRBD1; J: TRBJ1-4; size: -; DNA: TGTGCCAGTAGTTCAACAGGGGGCATGGAAAAACTGTTTTTT; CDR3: CASSSTGGMEKLFF
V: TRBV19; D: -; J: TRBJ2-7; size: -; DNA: TGTGCCAGTAAGGGCCGCTCCTACGAGCAGTACTTC; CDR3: CASKGRSYEQYF
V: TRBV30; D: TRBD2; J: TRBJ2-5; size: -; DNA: TGTGCCTGGAGTGCCCAAGCGGTGGGGGGGATTGAGACCCAGTACTTC; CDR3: CAWSAQAVGGIETQYF
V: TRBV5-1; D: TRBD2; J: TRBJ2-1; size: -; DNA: TGCGCCAGCAATTTCCTAGCGGGAAGGGTAGATGAGCAGTTCTTC; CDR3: CASNFLAGRVDEQFF
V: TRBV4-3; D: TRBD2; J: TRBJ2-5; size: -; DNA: TGCGCCAGCAGCCGGGAGCGGGGGCGGGAGACCCAGTACTTC; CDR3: CASSRERGRETQYF
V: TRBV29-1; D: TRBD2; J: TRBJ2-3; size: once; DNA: TGCAGCGTCGGGGGGGCCAGTACAGATACGCAGTATTTT; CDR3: CSVGGASTDTQYF
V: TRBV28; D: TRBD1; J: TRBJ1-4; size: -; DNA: TGTGCCAGCAGCTCCTCAACAGGGGTGGGTAATGAAAAACTGTTTTTT; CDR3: CASSSSTGVGNEKLFF